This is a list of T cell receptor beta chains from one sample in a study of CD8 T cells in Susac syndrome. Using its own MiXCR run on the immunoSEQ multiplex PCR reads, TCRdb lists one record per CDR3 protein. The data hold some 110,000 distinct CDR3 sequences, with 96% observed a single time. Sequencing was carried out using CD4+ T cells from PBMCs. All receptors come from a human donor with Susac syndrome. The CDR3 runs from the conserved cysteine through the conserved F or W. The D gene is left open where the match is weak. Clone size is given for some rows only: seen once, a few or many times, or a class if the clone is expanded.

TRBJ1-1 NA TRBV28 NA CASSLGGNTEAFF TGTGCCAGCAGTTTAGGGGGGAACACTGAAGCTTTCTTT
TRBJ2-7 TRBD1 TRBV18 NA CASSPQGAEQYF TGTGCCAGCTCACCACAGGGGGCCGAGCAGTACTTC
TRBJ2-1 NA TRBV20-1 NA CSARDMLGPVREQFF TGCAGTGCTAGAGATATGCTAGGACCGGTGAGGGAGCAGTTCTTC
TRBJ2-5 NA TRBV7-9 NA CASSLGMGSQQETQYF TGTGCCAGCAGCTTAGGCATGGGCAGCCAACAAGAGACCCAGTACTTC
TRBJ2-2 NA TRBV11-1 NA CASPLGGSPNTGELFF TGTGCCAGCCCTCTGGGAGGTAGCCCGAACACCGGGGAGCTGTTTTTT
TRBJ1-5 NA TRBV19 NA CATGPDGGGQPQHF TGTGCCACCGGGCCCGACGGAGGAGGTCAGCCCCAGCATTTT
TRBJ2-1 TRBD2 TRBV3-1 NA CASSQSTGGGQFF TGTGCCAGCAGCCAGTCTACGGGAGGGGGGCAGTTCTTC
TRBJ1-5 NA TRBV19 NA CASRSGAGPSQPQHF TGTGCCAGTCGTAGTGGGGCAGGGCCGAGTCAGCCCCAGCATTTT
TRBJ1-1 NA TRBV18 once CASRTRTEAFF TGTGCCAGCCGGACGAGGACTGAAGCTTTCTTT
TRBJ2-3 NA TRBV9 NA CASSVDTGADTQYF TGTGCCAGCAGCGTAGATACGGGAGCAGATACGCAGTATTTT
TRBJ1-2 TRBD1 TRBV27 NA CASSSVRGNYGYTF TGTGCCAGCAGTTCGGTCAGGGGGAACTATGGCTACACCTTC
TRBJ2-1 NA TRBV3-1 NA CASSQEKLDTNNEQFF TGTGCCAGCAGCCAAGAAAAACTAGATACTAACAATGAGCAGTTCTTC
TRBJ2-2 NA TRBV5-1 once CASSLGPSRAGELFF TGCGCCAGCAGCTTGGGACCCTCTCGGGCCGGGGAGCTGTTTTTT
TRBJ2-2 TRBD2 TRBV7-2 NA CASSGRTNTGELFF TGTGCCAGTAGCGGGAGGACGAACACCGGGGAGCTGTTTTTT
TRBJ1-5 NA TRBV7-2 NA CASSLSGSTLNQPQHF TGTGCCAGCAGCTTATCGGGGTCTACCTTAAATCAGCCCCAGCATTTT
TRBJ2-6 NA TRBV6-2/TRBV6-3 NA CASRPGDSGANVLTF TGTGCCAGCAGACCGGGCGACTCCGGGGCCAACGTCCTGACTTTC
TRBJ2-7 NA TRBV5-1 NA CASSLEGPGNEQYF TGCGCCAGCAGCTTGGAGGGGCCTGGAAACGAGCAGTACTTC
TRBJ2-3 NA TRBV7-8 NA CASSLLVSTDTQYF TGTGCCAGCAGCTTATTAGTTAGCACAGATACGCAGTATTTT
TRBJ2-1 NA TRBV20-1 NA CSAQGGLSSYNEQFF TGCAGTGCCCAGGGGGGACTTAGCTCCTACAATGAGCAGTTCTTC
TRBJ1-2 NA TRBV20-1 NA CSARAGGGNGYTF TGCAGTGCCCGGGCGGGGGGGGGAAATGGCTACACCTTC
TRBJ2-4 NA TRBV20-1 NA CSASRAGAKNIQYF TGCAGTGCTAGTCGAGCGGGAGCCAAAAACATTCAGTACTTC
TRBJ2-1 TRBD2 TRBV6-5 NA CASSYSYSSGGLGQFF TGTGCCAGCAGTTACTCGTATTCTAGCGGAGGGCTGGGGCAGTTCTTC
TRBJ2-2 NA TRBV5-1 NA CASSLVSTGELFF TGCGCCAGCAGCTTGGTTTCCACCGGGGAGCTGTTTTTT
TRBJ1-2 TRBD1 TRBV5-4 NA CASSLRGQNYGYTF TGTGCCAGCAGCTTGAGGGGACAGAACTATGGCTACACCTTC
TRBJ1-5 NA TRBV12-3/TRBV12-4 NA CASSAPGSNQPQHF TGTGCCAGCAGTGCCCCTGGGAGCAATCAGCCCCAGCATTTT
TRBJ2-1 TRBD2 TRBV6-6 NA CASIRLAGDTEQFF TGTGCCAGCATCCGACTAGCGGGAGATACTGAGCAGTTCTTC
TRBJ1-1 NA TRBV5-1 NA CASSFLGETEAFF TGCGCCAGCAGCTTTTTAGGGGAGACTGAAGCTTTCTTT
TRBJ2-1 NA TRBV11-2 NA CASSPYGGGGPYNEQFF TGTGCCAGCAGCCCATATGGGGGTGGAGGCCCCTACAATGAGCAGTTCTTC
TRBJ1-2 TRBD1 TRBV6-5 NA CASSYRDRGVYGYTF TGTGCCAGCAGTTACAGGGACAGGGGAGTCTATGGCTACACCTTC
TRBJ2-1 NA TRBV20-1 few CSARDKAAEGEQFF TGCAGTGCTAGAGATAAAGCGGCGGAAGGTGAGCAGTTCTTC
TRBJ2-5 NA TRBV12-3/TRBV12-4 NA CASSLLGIGETQYF TGTGCCAGCAGTCTGCTGGGGATAGGGGAGACCCAGTACTTC
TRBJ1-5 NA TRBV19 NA CATGGYNQPQQF TGTGCCACTGGAGGGTACAATCAGCCCCAGCAATTT
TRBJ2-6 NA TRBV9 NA CASSVAPGGANVLTF TGTGCCAGCAGCGTAGCCCCAGGTGGGGCCAACGTCCTGACTTTC
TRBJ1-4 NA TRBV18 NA CASSPPVEEKLFF TGTGCCAGCTCACCACCGGTGGAAGAAAAACTGTTTTTT
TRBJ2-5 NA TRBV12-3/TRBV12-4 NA CASSLPVQETQYF TGTGCCAGCAGTCTCCCGGTACAAGAGACCCAGTACTTC
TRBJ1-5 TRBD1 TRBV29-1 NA CSATTGVKNQPQHF TGCAGCGCCACGACAGGGGTTAAAAATCAGCCCCAGCATTTT
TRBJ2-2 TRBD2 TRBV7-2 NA CASSLSGVRTGELFF TGTGCCAGCAGTCTAAGCGGGGTGCGGACCGGGGAGCTGTTTTTT
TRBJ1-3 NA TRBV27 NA CASTPDSSGNTIYF TGTGCCAGCACCCCAGACAGCTCTGGAAACACCATATATTTT
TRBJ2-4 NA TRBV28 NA CASSLDRLAKNIQYF TGTGCCAGCAGTTTAGATAGACTAGCCAAAAACATTCAGTACTTC
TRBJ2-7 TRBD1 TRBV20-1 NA CSAPPGQASEQYF TGCAGTGCTCCGCCGGGACAGGCTTCCGAGCAGTACTTC
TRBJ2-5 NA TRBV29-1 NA CSAGVETQYF TGCAGCGCCGGGGTGGAGACCCAGTACTTC
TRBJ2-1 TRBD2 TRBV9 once CASSVGTSGRSMGEQFF TGTGCCAGCAGCGTAGGGACTAGCGGGAGGTCCATGGGTGAGCAGTTCTTC